This T cell receptor (beta chain) was captured in a study of T cell responses to AZD1222 COVID-19 vaccine. Profiled with immunoSEQ multiplex PCR; TCRdb holds only in-frame clones, not every one. This table has approximately 99,000 clones, roughly 87% appearing once. This CDR3 has 12 residues. The germline CDR1 and CDR2 sequences are SGHRS and YFSETQ. V lost 1 base and J lost 0, with 1 base in between. Sequencing used peripheral blood, obtained on day 0 of AZD1222 vaccination. The gene calls are TRBV5-1 and TRBJ2-5; D gene unclear. The TCR originated in an adult in good health. CDR3 sequence (DNA): TGCGCCAGCAGCTTGCACCAAGAGACCCAGTACTTC. Its translation is CASSLHQETQYF.